This TCR beta chain comes out of a study of cytomegalovirus exposure and HLA in healthy donors. The CDR3 is 11 residues long. V was clipped by 6 bases and J by 6 bases, with 9 bases between them. Germline lookup yields CDR1 LNHDA and CDR2 SQIVND (reference sequence). PCR was performed using 60 Vbeta and 13 Jbeta primers. Assay used: immunoSEQ multiplex PCR; TCRdb lists only in-frame clones, some missing. The sample lists around 45,000 clones; 51% were seen once. Sequencing input: PBMCs. The chain is built from TRBV19 and TRBJ2-7; TRBD2 is a possible D gene (5 bases). The sequence was collected from a man in his sixties in good health and CMV-seronegative. The CDR3 protein is CASRKGVEQYF. The CDR3 nucleotides are TGTGCCAGTAGGAAGGGAGTCGAGCAGTACTTC. The whole variable domain, filled in from reference TRBV19 and TRBJ2-7, reads DGGITQSPKYLFRKEGQNVTLSCEQNLNHDAMYWYRQDPGQGLRLIYYSQIVNDFQKGDIAEGYSVSREKKESFPLTVTSAQKNPTAFYLCASRKGVEQYFGPGTRLTVT.